These 31 T cell receptor beta chains share one sample of origin, sequenced in a study of vaccination effects on CD4 cells after COVID-19. The repertoire was sequenced with immunoSEQ multiplex PCR; TCRdb's copy has only in-frame clones and lacks some. There are approximately 60,000 clones in the sample; just over 70% occur only once, and approximately 22% lies in the top ten. What these receptors recognize is not known. It was after approximately 11 days of culture that CD4+ T cells were isolated. The source was CD4+ T cells from PBMCs cultured without peptide, collected before COVID-19 vaccination. All receptors come from a human donor who had a prior SARS-CoV-2 infection.

The V call is TRBV5-1, the J call TRBJ1-4, with no clear D. The V gene's germline CDR1 is SGHRS and CDR2 YFSETQ. CDR3 length: 15 residues. The V end was cut by 0 bases, the J end by 0 bases, with 6 bases between. CDR3 nucleotide sequence: TGCGCCAGCAGCTTGGCCAGTTCAACTAATGAAAAACTGTTTTTT. This encodes CASSLASSTNEKLFF.

The chain is built from TRBV12-3 or TRBV12-4 and TRBJ1-5; D remains unclear. The CDR3 runs 13 residues. Trimming cost V 9 bases and J 9 bases, with 18 bases left between them. Here the CDR3 DNA reads TGTGCCAGTGGGTACTACCACAATTGGCCCCAGCATTTT. It translates to CASGYYHNWPQHF.

The J gene is TRBJ2-1, the V gene TRBV2; D is unclear. CDR1 and CDR2 (germline): SNHLY, FYNNEI. This CDR3 spans 12 amino acids. Trimming took 2 bases from V and 12 from J, leaving 11 bases between them. DNA for the CDR3: TGTGCCAGCAGTGAATCCTCAGGAGTGCAGTTCTTC. Protein sequence: CASSESSGVQFF.

V is TRBV6-9 and J is TRBJ2-7; D remains unclear. CDR1 and CDR2 from the germline V gene are MNHGY and SVAAGI. This CDR3 comprises 12 residues. The ends were cut back, 7 bases at V and 2 bases at J, with 9 bases in the middle. The CDR3 sequence is CASTPNTYEQYF. The CDR3 bases are TGTGCCAGCACTCCAAACACCTACGAGCAGTACTTC.

The chain carries TRBV7-2 and TRBJ2-7; 11 positions agree with TRBD1. Germline V lookup: CDR1 SGHTA, CDR2 FQGNSA. Trimming cost V 3 bases and J 6 bases; bases outside gene matches: 4. This CDR3 has 14 residues. The CDR3 coding sequence is TGTGCCAGCAGCTTCGGGACAGGGGGACGCGAGCAGTACTTC. Its protein is CASSFGTGGREQYF.

The rearrangement joins TRBV29-1 to TRBJ2-3; weak D call: TRBD1 (5 bases). The ends were cut back, 7 bases at V and 1 base at J, with 18 bases in the middle. Germline loops: CDR1 SQVTM, CDR2 ANQGSEA. This CDR3 has 15 residues. CDR3 in DNA: TGCAGCGCCGGCGACCCCAGGGTCGGCACAGATACGCAGTATTTT. Translating gives CSAGDPRVGTDTQYF.

The V gene is TRBV7-2, the J gene TRBJ2-7; D remains unclear. V was pared by 0 bases and J by 3 bases, with 15 bases between. Per the germline V gene, CDR1 is SGHTA and CDR2 is FQGNSA. The CDR3 runs 16 residues. CDR3 bases: TGTGCCAGCAGCTTAGCGTCTAGGAGCGACATCTACGAGCAGTACTTC. Amino acids: CASSLASRSDIYEQYF.

This clone appeared a few times. This sequence joins TRBV18 and TRBJ2-3; weak D call: TRBD1 (5 bases). Trimming took 6 bases from V and 5 from J, leaving 9 bases between them. This CDR3 is built from 12 residues. CDR1 is KGHSH, CDR2 LQKENI, per germline. The CDR3 sequence: CASSLRGDTQYF. The CDR3 region has the DNA TGTGCCAGCTCCTTAAGGGGAGATACGCAGTATTTT.

The chain recombines TRBV3-1 (or the pseudogene TRBV3-2) with TRBJ1-2, with D possibly matching TRBD1 (6 bases). V lost 4 bases and J lost 6, with 15 bases in between. This CDR3 contains 14 residues. CDR1 and CDR2 (germline): LGHDT, YNNKEL (reference sequence). For the CDR3, the DNA is TGTGCCAGCAGCCTCAATGGGGGGGGCGATGGCTACACCTTC. This encodes CASSLNGGGDGYTF.

This clone turned up a few times. The chain has TRBV10-3 and TRBJ1-2; D is unclear. Germline CDR1 and CDR2: ENHRY and SYGVKD. This CDR3 comprises 14 residues. V lost 3 bases to trimming and J lost 0 bases, with 8 bases between them. The CDR3: CAISEQTTNYGYTF. The CDR3 DNA reads as TGTGCCATCAGTGAACAGACCACTAACTATGGCTACACCTTC.

The chain recombines TRBV11-2 with TRBJ2-3; possibly TRBD1 or TRBD2 for D (5 bases each). The ends were cut back, 5 bases at V and 0 bases at J, with 18 bases in the middle. The CDR3 is 17 amino acids. The germline gives CDR1 SGHAT, CDR2 FQNNGV. CDR3 nucleotides: TGTGCCAGCAGCCCTAGGGGTGGGCGGGCTAGCACAGATACGCAGTATTTT. Protein product: CASSPRGGRASTDTQYF.

CDR3 DNA: TGTGCCAGCAGCTTATGGGTAGGGTCTTCACCCCTCCACTTT. Translating gives CASSLWVGSSPLHF. The chain is built from TRBV11-2 and TRBJ1-6; D unresolved. Germline V gene sequence: CDR1 SGHAT, CDR2 FQNNGV. V was pared by 2 bases and J by 9 bases, with 11 bases between. The CDR3 is 14 amino acids. The whole variable domain, remainder taken from reference TRBV11-2 and TRBJ1-6, is EAGVAQSPRYKIIEKRQSVAFWCNPISGHATLYWYQQILGQGPKLLIQFQNNGVVDDSQLPKDRFSAERLKGVDSTLKIQPAKLEDSAVYLCASSLWVGSSPLHFGNGTRLTVT.

In regard to this clone: Other nucleotide sequences in the sample specify the same CDR3. V gene TRBV6-1 combines with J gene TRBJ2-7; D not certain. The CDR3 is 15 residues long. The V end lost 2 bases, the J end lost 0 bases, and 11 bases lay between the germline ends. Germline CDR1 is MNHNS and CDR2 is SASEGT. The CDR3 spells CASSELGLSSYEQYF. CDR3 coding DNA: TGTGCCAGCAGTGAATTGGGTCTTTCCTCCTACGAGCAGTACTTC.

This chain joins TRBV5-1 and TRBJ2-3; 7 positions match TRBD1. Germline values: CDR1 SGHRS, CDR2 YFSETQ. With V trimmed by 6 bases and J by 2 bases, 9 bases remained unmatched. The CDR3 contains 15 residues. CDR3 nucleotides: TGCGCCAGCACCCTGACAGGGTCGCCCACAGATACGCAGTATTTT. It encodes CASTLTGSPTDTQYF. The variable domain in full, completed from reference TRBV5-1 and TRBJ2-3, reads KAGVTQTPRYLIKTRGQQVTLSCSPISGHRSVSWYQQTPGQGLQFLFEYFSETQRNKGNFPGRFSGRQFSNSRSEMNVSTLELGDSALYLCASTLTGSPTDTQYFGPGTRLTVL.

V is TRBV7-2 and J is TRBJ2-3; D uncertain. The CDR3 runs 15 residues. Germline V gene lookup returns CDR1 SGHTA and CDR2 FQGNSA. V lost 4 bases, J lost 0 bases, and 11 bases lay in between. The CDR3 DNA follows: TGTGCCAGCAGCTACACATCGTCTAGCACAGATACGCAGTATTTT. It yields the protein CASSYTSSSTDTQYF.

V gene TRBV6-6 combines with J gene TRBJ1-5; 8 nucleotides align to TRBD1. The J segment lost 1 base and the V segment lost 4 bases, leaving 0 bases of the junction unmatched. CDR1 and CDR2 from the germline V gene are MNHNY and SVGAGI (reference sequence). This CDR3 spans 14 amino acids. CDR3 sequence reads: CASSWTGSNQPQHF. CDR3 coding DNA: TGTGCCAGCAGTTGGACAGGGAGCAATCAGCCCCAGCATTTT.

The V call is TRBV11-2, the J call TRBJ2-1, with 13 nucleotides matching TRBD2. CDR3 size: 18 residues. Germline values: CDR1 SGHAT, CDR2 FQNNGV. V shed 1 base and J 4 bases; nucleotides not matched to a gene: 7. Written as DNA, the CDR3 is TGTGCCAGCAGCTTAGGAAAGGGACTAGCGGGGATTTACAATGAGCAGTTCTTC. Translation gives CASSLGKGLAGIYNEQFF.

V is TRBV30 and J is TRBJ1-2; maybe TRBD1 (6 bases). The germline V and J ends were trimmed by 3 bases and 2 bases, with 13 bases remaining between them. The V gene's germline CDR1 is GTSNPN and CDR2 SVGIG (reference sequence). This CDR3 contains 14 residues. The CDR3 here is CAWRGGTANYGYTF. In DNA form, the CDR3 reads TGTGCCTGGAGAGGGGGGACGGCGAACTATGGCTACACCTTC.

J is TRBJ2-5 and V is TRBV7-2; 7 bases fit TRBD2. Germline lookup yields CDR1 SGHTA and CDR2 FQGNSA. Losses at the gene ends were 2 bases for V and 3 bases for J; bases not matched to a gene: 3. CDR3 length: 14 residues. The CDR3 here is CASSLRSGEETQYF. As DNA, the CDR3 is TGTGCCAGCAGCTTAAGAAGCGGGGAAGAGACCCAGTACTTC.

This clone was seen once. CDR3 sequence: CASSPGTREPGELFF. In DNA form, the CDR3 reads TGTGCCAGCAGCCCCGGGACTAGGGAGCCCGGGGAGCTGTTTTTT. This chain links TRBV11-3 with TRBJ2-2; 8 nucleotides agree with TRBD2. The CDR3 length is 15 residues. Germline V gene data show CDR1 as SGHNT and CDR2 as YENEEA. V shed 5 bases and J 6 bases; nucleotides not matched to a gene: 8.

The rearrangement links TRBV4-1 to TRBJ1-2; TRBD1 aligns across 10 bases. The CDR3 spans 18 residues. The germline CDR1 and CDR2 sequences are MGHRA and YSYEKL. V gave up 2 bases and J gave up 8 bases; unmatched junction bases: 17. The CDR3 nucleotides are TGCGCCAGCAGCCAACACATTCCCCGGGACAGGGGAGTAAAGGGCTACACCTTC. As protein: CASSQHIPRDRGVKGYTF.

The chain is built from TRBV29-1 and TRBJ2-5; D might be TRBD1 (5 bases). This CDR3 spans 13 amino acids. V lost 7 bases, J lost 5 bases, and 17 bases lay in between. Germline V gives CDR1 SQVTM, CDR2 ANQGSEA. The CDR3 DNA reads as TGCAGCGCCGTGCAGGGTTTCGGGGAGACCCAGTACTTC. Protein sequence: CSAVQGFGETQYF.

The chain has TRBV9 and TRBJ1-2, with D perhaps matching TRBD1 (6 bases). Trimming removed 3 bases at V and 5 bases at J, with 14 bases between. The CDR3 consists of 14 residues. Germline V CDR1 and CDR2: SGDLS, YYNGEE. CDR3 amino acids: CASSGQITGYGYTF. The CDR3 coding sequence is TGTGCCAGCAGCGGACAAATTACAGGGTATGGCTACACCTTC. The variable domain in full, completed from reference TRBV9 and TRBJ1-2, reads DSGVTQTPKHLITATGQRVTLRCSPRSGDLSVYWYQQSLDQGLQFLIQYYNGEERAKGNILERFSAQQFPDLHSELNLSSLELGDSALYFCASSGQITGYGYTFGSGTRLTVV.

This clone was detected a few times. This rearrangement joins TRBV15 to TRBJ2-3, with D possibly called TRBD1 or TRBD2 (6 bases each). The V end lost 2 bases, the J end lost 3 bases, and 15 bases lay between the germline ends. This CDR3 region has 16 residues. Per the germline V gene, CDR1 is LNHNV and CDR2 is YYDKDF (reference sequence). This CDR3 is CATSRRRGADTDTQYF. The CDR3, as DNA: TGTGCCACCAGCAGACGTAGGGGGGCAGATACAGATACGCAGTATTTT. The variable domain in full, completed from reference TRBV15 and TRBJ2-3, reads DAMVIQNPRYQVTQFGKPVTLSCSQTLNHNVMYWYQQKSSQAPKLLFHYYDKDFNNEADTPDNFQSRRPNTSFCFLDIRSPGLGDTAMYLCATSRRRGADTDTQYFGPGTRLTVL.

This clone has a handful of counts. V is TRBV6-6 and J is TRBJ2-7; the match to TRBD1 covers 7 bases. The germline gives CDR1 MNHNY, CDR2 SVGAGI (reference sequence). With 5 bases clipped from V and 4 bases from J, the junction kept 14 bases outside the gene matches. CDR3 length equals 16 residues. The DNA of the CDR3 is TGTGCCAGCAGTAGGGGACAGAGCCCTTGGGGGTACGAGCAGTACTTC. Protein product: CASSRGQSPWGYEQYF.

The chain has TRBV6-5 and TRBJ2-7, with TRBD1 matching over 8 bases. Germline V gene data show CDR1 as MNHEY and CDR2 as SVGAGI. The CDR3 extends over 14 amino acids. J was trimmed by 5 bases and V by 9 bases; bases with no gene match: 12. The CDR3 nucleotides are TGTGCCAGTACGAGCGACAGGGGTCGGAACGAGCAGTACTTC. Its translation: CASTSDRGRNEQYF.

The gene calls are TRBV12-5 and TRBJ2-2, with a tentative D call TRBD2 (5 bases). V dropped 0 bases and J dropped 5 bases, with 16 bases sitting between them. This CDR3 has 17 amino acids. The V gene's germline CDR1 is LGHNT and CDR2 FRNRAP. The CDR3 nucleotides are TGTGCTAGTGGTTTGGTACTCTCTCCCCCGGGAACCGGGGAGCTGTTTTTT. Protein: CASGLVLSPPGTGELFF. Supplemented by reference TRBV12-5 and TRBJ2-2, the full variable domain reads DARVTQTPRHKVTEMGQEVTMRCQPILGHNTVFWYRQTMMQGLELLAYFRNRAPLDDSGMPKDRFSAEMPDATLATLKIQPSEPRDSAVYFCASGLVLSPPGTGELFFGEGSRLTVL.

This chain joins TRBV5-5 and TRBJ1-2, with 7 bases identical to TRBD1. V trimming: 1 base; J trimming: 4 bases; junction bases outside the gene matches: 10. CDR3 length: 16 residues. Germline values: CDR1 SGHKS, CDR2 YYEKEE (reference sequence). CDR3 DNA: TGTGCCAGCAGCTTGTTAGGGGGCGAGGGGAGCTATGGCTACACCTTC. It is translated as CASSLLGGEGSYGYTF.

The chain recombines TRBV7-2 with TRBJ1-5, with a tentative D call TRBD1 (5 bases). V was shortened by 5 bases and J by 7 bases, with 18 bases between the two germline ends. This CDR3 is 15 amino acids long. Germline CDR1 and CDR2: SGHTA and FQGNSA. The CDR3 reads CASSGTRGGGQPQHF. The CDR3 DNA is TGTGCCAGCAGCGGAACAAGGGGAGGCGGCCAGCCCCAGCATTTT. The variable domain in full, with the rest retrieved from reference TRBV7-2 and TRBJ1-5, is GAGVSQSPSNKVTEKGKDVELRCDPISGHTALYWYRQSLGQGLEFLIYFQGNSAPDKSGLPSDRFSAERTGGSVSTLTIQRTQQEDSAVYLCASSGTRGGGQPQHFGDGTRLSIL.

V is TRBV7-2 and J is TRBJ1-2; maybe TRBD1 (5 bases). This CDR3 has 16 amino acids. V dropped 1 base and J dropped 7 bases, with 19 bases sitting between them. CDR1 is SGHTA, CDR2 FQGNSA, per germline. CDR3: CASSLDYRAGKGGYTF. CDR3 coding DNA: TGTGCCAGCAGCTTAGATTATAGGGCAGGGAAGGGTGGCTACACCTTC.

The chain is built from TRBV18 and TRBJ1-5; 7 nucleotides match TRBD1. The CDR3 runs to 16 residues. The germline gives CDR1 KGHSH, CDR2 LQKENI. Trimming removed 0 bases from V and 1 base from J; junction bases left unmatched: 3. CDR3 DNA: TGTGCCAGCTCACCACCGGGCAGGGGGAGCAATCAGCCCCAGCATTTT. This translates into CASSPPGRGSNQPQHF.